The 7 T cell receptor beta chains given below trace back to one sample, sequenced in a study of regulatory T cells in long-lasting Graves disease. To make TCR beta libraries, researchers used iRepertoire HTBI primers and Arm-PCR of CDR3 regions. TCRdb recomputed calls from the multiplex PCR reads with MiXCR, one row per CDR3 protein. The sample yields over 250,000 distinct CDR3 sequences, roughly a fifth seen once. This sample's time point: persistent/refractory GD, antithyroid drugs over 5 years with positive TRAb. After RNA was extracted from PBMCs, the TCR library was made from it. Material: peripheral blood mononuclear cells (PBMCs), obtained when the disease was refractory, from a patient treated with antithyroid drugs. The receptors stem from a female donor with Graves disease.

This clonotype was recorded a few times. This sequence joins TRBV9 and TRBJ2-7; no clear D gene. V lost 2 bases and J lost 6, with 15 bases in between. This CDR3 is built from 14 residues. CDR1 SGDLS and CDR2 YYNGEE come from the germline V gene. This CDR3 is CASSVDTVSSEQYF. The CDR3 DNA sequence: TGTGCCAGCAGCGTCGATACCGTAAGCAGCGAGCAGTACTTC.

At least ten counts were recorded for this clonotype. V usage is TRBV28 and J usage is TRBJ1-2; D unclear. The CDR3 contains 14 residues. Per the germline V gene, CDR1 is MDHEN and CDR2 is SYDVKM. Trimming pared 6 bases from V and 3 bases from J, leaving 14 bases between. The CDR3 protein is CASSWNSPDYGYTF. In nucleotides, the CDR3 is TGTGCCAGCAGCTGGAACAGCCCGGACTATGGCTACACCTTC.

As for this clonotype: A much larger clone sits a single nucleotide away, making a read error possible. The rearrangement joins TRBV2 to TRBJ1-5, with 7 bases that match TRBD1. Germline V lookup: CDR1 SNHLY, CDR2 FYNNEI. The CDR3 has 14 amino acids. CDR3 in DNA: TGTGCCAGCAGTTGGTCACAGGGGAATCAGGCCCAGCATTTT. As protein: CASSWSQGNQAQHF.

This clonotype was recorded a few times. This sequence joins TRBV7-2 and TRBJ1-2; D gene unclear. CDR1 is SGHTA and CDR2 is FQGNSA in the germline V gene. Trimming removed 7 bases from V and 0 bases from J, with 15 bases in between. The length of the CDR3 is 15 residues. DNA for the CDR3: TGTGCCAGCACCGAGCACGGCGTCCCTAACTATGGCTACACCTTC. This gives the protein CASTEHGVPNYGYTF.

The rearrangement links TRBV11-2 to TRBJ2-1, with 8 positions matching TRBD2. CDR1 and CDR2 (germline): SGHAT, FQNNGV. This CDR3 contains 14 residues. With 6 bases clipped from V and 5 bases from J, the junction kept 6 bases outside the gene matches. CDR3 loop: CASRGSGTHNEQFF. CDR3 bases: TGTGCCAGCAGGGGTAGCGGGACCCACAATGAGCAGTTCTTC.

There are a few counts of this clonotype. The J gene is TRBJ2-7, the V gene TRBV6-1, with 13 bases fitting TRBD2. Per germline, CDR1 MNHNS and CDR2 SASEGT. The CDR3 length is 14 residues. Trimming took 8 bases from V and 3 from J; bases not matched to a gene: 4. The CDR3 region is CASLWTSGSYEQYF. DNA of the CDR3: TGTGCCAGCCTTTGGACTAGCGGGAGCTACGAGCAGTACTTC.

The rearrangement links TRBV12-3 or TRBV12-4 to TRBJ2-3; TRBD2 might be the D (6 bases). The V gene lost 3 bases and the J gene lost 2 bases, with 21 bases spanning the gap. There are 18 residues in the CDR3. CDR3 nucleotide sequence: TGTGCCAGCAGTTTTCGGGCTAGCGAGTTACTCTTCACAGATACGCAGTATTTT. Translation gives CASSFRASELLFTDTQYF.